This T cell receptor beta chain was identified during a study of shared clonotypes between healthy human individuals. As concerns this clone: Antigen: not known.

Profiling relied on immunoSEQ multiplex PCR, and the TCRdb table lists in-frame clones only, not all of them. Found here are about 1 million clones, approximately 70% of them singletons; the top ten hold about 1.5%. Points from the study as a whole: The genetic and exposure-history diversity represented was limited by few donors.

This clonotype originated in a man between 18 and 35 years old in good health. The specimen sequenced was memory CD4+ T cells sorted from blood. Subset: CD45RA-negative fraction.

DNA of the CDR3: TGCGCCAGCAGCTTGGCCAATCCGGGCTCCTACGAGCAGTACTTC. Translation: CASSLANPGSYEQYF. The V gene is TRBV5-1, the J gene TRBJ2-7; D gene ambiguous. The CDR3 spans 15 residues. Trimming took 0 bases from V and 0 from J, leaving 10 bases between them. Germline CDR1 reads SGHRS; CDR2 reads YFSETQ.